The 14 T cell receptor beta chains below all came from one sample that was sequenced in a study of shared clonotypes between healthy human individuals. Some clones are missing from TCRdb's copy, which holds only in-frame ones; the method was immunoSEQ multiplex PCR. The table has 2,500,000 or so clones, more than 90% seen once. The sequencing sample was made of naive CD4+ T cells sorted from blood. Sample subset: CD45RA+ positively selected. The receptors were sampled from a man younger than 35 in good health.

CDR3 sequence: CASSYPYAPGELFF. The DNA of the CDR3 is TGTGCCAGCAGTTACCCTTATGCGCCCGGGGAGCTGTTTTTT. The chain is built from TRBV2 and TRBJ2-2; D gene uncertain. The V gene's germline CDR1 is SNHLY and CDR2 FYNNEI. The V end lost 5 bases, the J end lost 6 bases, and 13 bases lay between the germline ends. The CDR3 loop spans 14 amino acids.

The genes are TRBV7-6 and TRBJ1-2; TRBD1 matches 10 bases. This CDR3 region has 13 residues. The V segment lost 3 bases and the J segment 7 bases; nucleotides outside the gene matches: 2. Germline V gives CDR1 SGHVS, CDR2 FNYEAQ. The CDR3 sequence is CASSLTGGTGYTF. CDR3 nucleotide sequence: TGTGCCAGCAGCTTGACAGGGGGCACTGGCTACACCTTC.

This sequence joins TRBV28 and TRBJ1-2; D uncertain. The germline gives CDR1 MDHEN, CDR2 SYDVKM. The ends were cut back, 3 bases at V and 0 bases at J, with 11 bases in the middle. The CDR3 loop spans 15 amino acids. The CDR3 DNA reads TGTGCCAGCAGTTTTCCCCAGCAGGCTAACTATGGCTACACCTTC. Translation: CASSFPQQANYGYTF.

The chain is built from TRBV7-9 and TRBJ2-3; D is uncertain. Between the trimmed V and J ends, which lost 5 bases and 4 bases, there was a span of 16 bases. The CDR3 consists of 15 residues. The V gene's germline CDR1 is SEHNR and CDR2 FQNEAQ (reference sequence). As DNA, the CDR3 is TGTGCCAGCAGCCCCAAACCGATACGCGCAGATACGCAGTATTTT. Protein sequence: CASSPKPIRADTQYF. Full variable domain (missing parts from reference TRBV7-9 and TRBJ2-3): DTGVSQNPRHKITKRGQNVTFRCDPISEHNRLYWYRQTLGQGPEFLTYFQNEAQLEKSRLLSDRFSAERPKGSFSTLEIQRTEQGDSAMYLCASSPKPIRADTQYFGPGTRLTVL.

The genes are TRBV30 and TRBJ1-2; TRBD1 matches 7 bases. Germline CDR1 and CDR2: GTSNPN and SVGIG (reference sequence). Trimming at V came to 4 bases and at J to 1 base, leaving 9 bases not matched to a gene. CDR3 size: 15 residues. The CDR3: CAWTKSDRVNYGYTF. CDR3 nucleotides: TGTGCCTGGACCAAATCCGACAGGGTTAACTATGGCTACACCTTC.

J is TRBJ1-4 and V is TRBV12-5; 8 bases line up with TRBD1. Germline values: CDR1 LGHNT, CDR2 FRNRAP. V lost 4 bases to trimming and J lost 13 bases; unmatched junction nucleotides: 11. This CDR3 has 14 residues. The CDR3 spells CASGSGAGGAILFF. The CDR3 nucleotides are TGTGCTAGTGGTTCGGGGGCAGGGGGCGCGATACTGTTTTTT.

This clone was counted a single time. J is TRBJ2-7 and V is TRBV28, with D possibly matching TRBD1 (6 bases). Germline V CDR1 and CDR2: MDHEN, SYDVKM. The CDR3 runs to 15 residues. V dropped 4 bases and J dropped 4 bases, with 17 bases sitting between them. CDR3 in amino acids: CASSSIGGRTYEQYF. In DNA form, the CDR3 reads TGTGCCAGCAGTTCCATAGGGGGTCGCACATACGAGCAGTACTTC.

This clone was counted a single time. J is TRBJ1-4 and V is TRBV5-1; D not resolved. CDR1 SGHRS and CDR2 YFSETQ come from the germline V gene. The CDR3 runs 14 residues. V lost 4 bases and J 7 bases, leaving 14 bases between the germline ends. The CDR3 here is CASSRLSLLEKLFF. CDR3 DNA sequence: TGCGCCAGCAGCCGACTAAGCCTGCTTGAAAAACTGTTTTTT.

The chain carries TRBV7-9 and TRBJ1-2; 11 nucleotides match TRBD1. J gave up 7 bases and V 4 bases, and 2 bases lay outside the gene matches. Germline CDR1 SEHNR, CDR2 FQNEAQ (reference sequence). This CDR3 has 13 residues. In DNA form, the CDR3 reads TGTGCCAGCAGCTCCGGGACAGGGGGTGGCTACACCTTC. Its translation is CASSSGTGGGYTF.

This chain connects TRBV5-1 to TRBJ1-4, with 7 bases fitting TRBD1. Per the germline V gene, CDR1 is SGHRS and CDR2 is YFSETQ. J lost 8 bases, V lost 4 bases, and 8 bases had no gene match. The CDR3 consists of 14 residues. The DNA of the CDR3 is TGCGCCAGCAGCACGGACAGGCTGAGCGAAAAACTGTTTTTT. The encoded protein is CASSTDRLSEKLFF.

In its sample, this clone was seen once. The CDR3 region is CAAQSTGELFF. The CDR3 DNA reads as TGTGCCGCCCAGAGTACCGGGGAGCTGTTTTTT. The V call is TRBV28, the J call TRBJ2-2; D is unresolved. Germline CDR1 reads MDHEN; CDR2 reads SYDVKM. The CDR3 is 11 residues long. V lost 11 bases and J lost 5, with 9 bases in between.

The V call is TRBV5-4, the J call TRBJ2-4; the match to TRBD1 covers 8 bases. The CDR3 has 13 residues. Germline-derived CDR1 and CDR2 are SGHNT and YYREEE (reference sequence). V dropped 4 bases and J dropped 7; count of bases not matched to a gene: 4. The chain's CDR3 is CASSGQGENIQYF. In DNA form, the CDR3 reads TGTGCCAGCAGCGGACAGGGTGAGAACATTCAGTACTTC.

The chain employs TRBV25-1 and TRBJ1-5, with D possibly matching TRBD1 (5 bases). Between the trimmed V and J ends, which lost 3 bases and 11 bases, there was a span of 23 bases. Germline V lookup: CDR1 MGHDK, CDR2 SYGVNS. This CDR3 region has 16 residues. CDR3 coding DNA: TGTGCCAGCAGTGAGGGAGACAAGGGGCGATTATCGACCCAGCATTTT. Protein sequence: CASSEGDKGRLSTQHF. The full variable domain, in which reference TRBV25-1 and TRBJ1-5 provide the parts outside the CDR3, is EADIYQTPRYLVIGTGKKITLECSQTMGHDKMYWYQQDPGMELHLIHYSYGVNSTEKGDLSSESTVSRIRTEHFPLTLESARPSHTSQYLCASSEGDKGRLSTQHFGDGTRLSIL.

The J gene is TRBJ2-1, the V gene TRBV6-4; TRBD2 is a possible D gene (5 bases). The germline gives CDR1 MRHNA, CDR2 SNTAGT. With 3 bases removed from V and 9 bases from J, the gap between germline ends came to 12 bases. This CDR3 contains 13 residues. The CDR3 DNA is TGTGCCAGCAGTGATTGGGGAGAGGGTGAGCAGTTCTTC. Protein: CASSDWGEGEQFF.